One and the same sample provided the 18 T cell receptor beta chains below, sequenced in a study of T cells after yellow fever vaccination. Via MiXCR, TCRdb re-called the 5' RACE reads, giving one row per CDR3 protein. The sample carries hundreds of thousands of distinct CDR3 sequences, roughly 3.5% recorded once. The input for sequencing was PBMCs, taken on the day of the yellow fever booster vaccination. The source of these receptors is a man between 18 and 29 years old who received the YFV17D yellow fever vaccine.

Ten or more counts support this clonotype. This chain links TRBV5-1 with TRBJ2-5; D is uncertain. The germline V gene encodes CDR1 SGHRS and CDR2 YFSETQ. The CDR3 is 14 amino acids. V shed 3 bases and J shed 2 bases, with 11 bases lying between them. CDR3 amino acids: CASSSANRQETQYF. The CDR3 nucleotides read TGCGCCAGCAGCTCAGCGAATAGGCAAGAGACCCAGTACTTC.

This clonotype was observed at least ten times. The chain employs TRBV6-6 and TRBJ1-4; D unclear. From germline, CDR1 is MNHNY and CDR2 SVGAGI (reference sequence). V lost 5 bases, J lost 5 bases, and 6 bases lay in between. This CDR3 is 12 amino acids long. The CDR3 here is CASSIQNEKLFF. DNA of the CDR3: TGTGCCAGCAGTATACAAAATGAAAAACTGTTTTTT.

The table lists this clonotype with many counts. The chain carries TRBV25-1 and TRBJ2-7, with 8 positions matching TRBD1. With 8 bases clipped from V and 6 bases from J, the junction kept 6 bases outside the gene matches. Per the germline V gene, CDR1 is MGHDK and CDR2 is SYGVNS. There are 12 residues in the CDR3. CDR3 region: CASVRTGGEQYF. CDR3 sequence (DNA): TGTGCCAGCGTCAGAACAGGGGGCGAGCAGTACTTC.

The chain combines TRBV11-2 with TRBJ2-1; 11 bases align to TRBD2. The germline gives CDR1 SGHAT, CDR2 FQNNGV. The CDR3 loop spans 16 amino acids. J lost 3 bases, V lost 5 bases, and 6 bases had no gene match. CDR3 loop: CASSTRLAGNYNEQFF. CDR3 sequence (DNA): TGTGCCAGCAGCACTCGACTAGCGGGGAACTACAATGAGCAGTTCTTC.

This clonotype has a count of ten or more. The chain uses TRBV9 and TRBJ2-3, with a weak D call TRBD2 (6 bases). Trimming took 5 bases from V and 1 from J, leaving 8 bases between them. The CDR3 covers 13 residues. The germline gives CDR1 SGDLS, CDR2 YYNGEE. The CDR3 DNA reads TGTGCCAGCAGTCGGGAGCGCACAGATACGCAGTATTTT. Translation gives CASSRERTDTQYF.

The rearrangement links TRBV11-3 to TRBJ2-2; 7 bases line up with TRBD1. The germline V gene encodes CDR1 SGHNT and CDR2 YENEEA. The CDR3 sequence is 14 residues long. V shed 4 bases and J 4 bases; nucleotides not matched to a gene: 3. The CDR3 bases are TGTGCCAGCAGCTCATGGGACAGCACCGGGGAGCTGTTTTTT. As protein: CASSSWDSTGELFF.

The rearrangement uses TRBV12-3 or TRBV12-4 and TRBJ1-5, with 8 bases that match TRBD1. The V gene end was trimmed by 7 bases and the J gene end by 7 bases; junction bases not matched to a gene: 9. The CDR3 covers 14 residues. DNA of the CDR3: TGTGCCAGCACCGAGACAGGGGCAGGGCAGCCCCAGCATTTT. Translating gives CASTETGAGQPQHF.

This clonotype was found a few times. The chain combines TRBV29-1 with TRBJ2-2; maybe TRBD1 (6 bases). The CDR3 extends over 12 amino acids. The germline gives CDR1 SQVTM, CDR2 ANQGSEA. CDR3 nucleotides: TGCGGCTCCAGGGGTCATGCCGGGGAGCTGTTTTTT. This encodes CGSRGHAGELFF.

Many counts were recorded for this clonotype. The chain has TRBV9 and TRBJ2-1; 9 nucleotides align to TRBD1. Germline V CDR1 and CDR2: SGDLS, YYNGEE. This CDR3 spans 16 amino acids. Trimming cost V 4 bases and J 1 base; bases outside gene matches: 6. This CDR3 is CASSPLGQGSYNEQFF. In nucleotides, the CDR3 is TGTGCCAGCAGCCCCCTTGGACAGGGGTCCTACAATGAGCAGTTCTTC.

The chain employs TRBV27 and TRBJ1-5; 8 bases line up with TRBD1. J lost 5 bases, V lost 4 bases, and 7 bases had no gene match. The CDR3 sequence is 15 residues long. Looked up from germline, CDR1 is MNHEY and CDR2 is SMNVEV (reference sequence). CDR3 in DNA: TGTGCCAGCAGTTCCCAGGGGGCGAGAGATCAGCCCCAGCATTTT. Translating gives CASSSQGARDQPQHF.

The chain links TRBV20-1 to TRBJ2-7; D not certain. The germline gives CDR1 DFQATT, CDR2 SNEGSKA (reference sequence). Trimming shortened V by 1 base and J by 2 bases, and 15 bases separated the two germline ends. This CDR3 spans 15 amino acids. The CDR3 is CSARALSLTPYEQYF. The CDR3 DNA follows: TGCAGTGCTAGAGCCTTGTCCCTAACTCCCTACGAGCAGTACTTC.

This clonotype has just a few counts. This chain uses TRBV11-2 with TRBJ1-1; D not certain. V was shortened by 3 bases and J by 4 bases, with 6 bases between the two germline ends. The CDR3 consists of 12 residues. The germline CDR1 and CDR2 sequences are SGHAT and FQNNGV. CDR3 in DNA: TGTGCCAGCAGCTTCGATTTCACTGAAGCTTTCTTT. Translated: CASSFDFTEAFF.

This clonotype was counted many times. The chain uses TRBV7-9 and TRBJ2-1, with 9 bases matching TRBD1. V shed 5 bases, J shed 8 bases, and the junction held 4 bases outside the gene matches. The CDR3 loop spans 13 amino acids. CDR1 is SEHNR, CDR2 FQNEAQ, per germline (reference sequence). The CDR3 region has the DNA TGTGCCAGCAGCACACGACAGGGGGATGAGCAGTTCTTC. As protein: CASSTRQGDEQFF. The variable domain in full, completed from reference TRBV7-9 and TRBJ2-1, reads DTGVSQNPRHKITKRGQNVTFRCDPISEHNRLYWYRQTLGQGPEFLTYFQNEAQLEKSRLLSDRFSAERPKGSFSTLEIQRTEQGDSAMYLCASSTRQGDEQFFGPGTRLTVL.

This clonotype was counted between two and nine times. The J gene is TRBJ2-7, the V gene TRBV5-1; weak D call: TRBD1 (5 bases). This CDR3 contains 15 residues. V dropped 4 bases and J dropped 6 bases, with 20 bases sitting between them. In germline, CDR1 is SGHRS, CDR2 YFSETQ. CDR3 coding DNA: TGCGCCAGCAGCCGCCTGTGGCCCTCTACAGGCGAGCAGTACTTC. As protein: CASSRLWPSTGEQYF.

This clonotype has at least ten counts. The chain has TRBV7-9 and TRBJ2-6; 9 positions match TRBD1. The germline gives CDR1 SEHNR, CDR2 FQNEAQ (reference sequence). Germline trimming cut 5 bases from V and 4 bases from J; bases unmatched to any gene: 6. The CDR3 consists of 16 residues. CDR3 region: CASSHGTGSGANVLTF. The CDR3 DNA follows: TGTGCCAGCAGCCATGGGACAGGGTCCGGGGCCAACGTCCTGACTTTC.

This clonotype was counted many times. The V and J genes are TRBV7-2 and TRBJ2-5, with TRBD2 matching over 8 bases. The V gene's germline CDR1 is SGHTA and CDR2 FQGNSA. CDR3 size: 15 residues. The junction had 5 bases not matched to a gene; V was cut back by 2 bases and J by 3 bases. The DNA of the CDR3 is TGTGCCAGCAGCTTATTTCGGGGGGGCGAAGAGACCCAGTACTTC. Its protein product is CASSLFRGGEETQYF. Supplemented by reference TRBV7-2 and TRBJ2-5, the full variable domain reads GAGVSQSPSNKVTEKGKDVELRCDPISGHTALYWYRQSLGQGLEFLIYFQGNSAPDKSGLPSDRFSAERTGGSVSTLTIQRTQQEDSAVYLCASSLFRGGEETQYFGPGTRLLVL.

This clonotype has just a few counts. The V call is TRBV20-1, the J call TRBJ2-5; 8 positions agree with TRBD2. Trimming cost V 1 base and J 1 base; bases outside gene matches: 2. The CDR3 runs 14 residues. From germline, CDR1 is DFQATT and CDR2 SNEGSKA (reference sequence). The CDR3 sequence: CSARGAGAQETQYF. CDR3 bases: TGCAGTGCTAGAGGAGCGGGGGCCCAAGAGACCCAGTACTTC.

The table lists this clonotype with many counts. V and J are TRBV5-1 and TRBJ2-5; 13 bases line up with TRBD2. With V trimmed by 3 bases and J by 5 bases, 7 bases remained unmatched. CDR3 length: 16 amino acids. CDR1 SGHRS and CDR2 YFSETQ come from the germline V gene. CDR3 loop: CASSSRLAGGRETQYF. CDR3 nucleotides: TGCGCCAGCAGCTCGAGACTAGCGGGGGGCCGGGAGACCCAGTACTTC.